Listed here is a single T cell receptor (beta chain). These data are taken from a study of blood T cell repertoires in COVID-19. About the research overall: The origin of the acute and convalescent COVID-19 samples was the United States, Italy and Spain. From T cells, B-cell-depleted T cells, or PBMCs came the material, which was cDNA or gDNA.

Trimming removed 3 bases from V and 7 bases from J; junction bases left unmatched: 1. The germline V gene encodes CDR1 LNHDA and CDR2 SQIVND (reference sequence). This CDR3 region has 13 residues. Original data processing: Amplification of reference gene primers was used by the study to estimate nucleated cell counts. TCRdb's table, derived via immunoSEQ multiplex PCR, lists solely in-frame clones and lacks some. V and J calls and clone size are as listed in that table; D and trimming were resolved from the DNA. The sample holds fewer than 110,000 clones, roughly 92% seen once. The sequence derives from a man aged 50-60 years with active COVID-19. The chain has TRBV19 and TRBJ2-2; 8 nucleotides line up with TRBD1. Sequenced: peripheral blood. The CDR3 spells CASSIDRGGELFF. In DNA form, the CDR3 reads TGTGCCAGTAGTATCGACAGGGGCGGGGAGCTGTTTTTT.